Presented here are 32 T cell receptor beta chains from one specimen sequenced in a study of PD-1 blockade in classical Hodgkin lymphoma. The table came from immunoSEQ multiplex PCR; TCRdb's copy has only in-frame clones and leaves some out. Among around 91,000 clones listed, roughly 79% were seen once. The patients all showed relapse after autologous stem cell transplantation, while their brentuximab vedotin exposure varied. The sequencing used peripheral blood mononuclear cells (PBMCs), collected before the second cycle of nivolumab. Receptors originate from a human donor with classical Hodgkin lymphoma.

This chain uses TRBV18 with TRBJ2-2, with 8 bases matching TRBD2. CDR1 and CDR2 from the germline V gene are KGHSH and LQKENI. The ends lost 3 bases at V and 4 bases at J; junction bases unmatched: 1. CDR3 length equals 14 residues. The CDR3 loop is CASSPTSVTGELFF. The CDR3 region has the DNA TGTGCCAGCTCACCGACTAGCGTCACCGGGGAGCTGTTTTTT. Based on the CDR3 plus reference TRBV18 and TRBJ2-2, the full variable domain is NAGVMQNPRHLVRRRGQEARLRCSPMKGHSHVYWYRQLPEEGLKFMVYLQKENIIDESGMPKERFSAEFPKEGPSILRIQQVVRGDSAAYFCASSPTSVTGELFFGEGSRLTVL.

The chain uses TRBV5-1 and TRBJ2-3; no firm D call. V was shortened by 0 bases and J by 4 bases, with 9 bases between the two germline ends. The germline gives CDR1 SGHRS, CDR2 YFSETQ. This CDR3 comprises 14 residues. The CDR3 region is CASSLVLPSDTQYF. The CDR3 nucleotides are TGCGCCAGCAGCTTGGTTCTGCCTTCAGATACGCAGTATTTT.

The CDR3 sequence: CASSPPSNTDTQYF. The CDR3 DNA sequence: TGTGCCAGCTCACCACCGAGCAACACAGATACGCAGTATTTT. The V gene is TRBV18, the J gene TRBJ2-3; D remains ambiguous. The germline CDR1 and CDR2 sequences are KGHSH and LQKENI. The V gene lost 0 bases and the J gene lost 2 bases, with 6 bases spanning the gap. The CDR3 consists of 14 residues.

J is TRBJ2-5 and V is TRBV7-9; perhaps TRBD2 as D (6 bases). CDR1 is SEHNR and CDR2 is FQNEAQ in the germline V gene (reference sequence). This CDR3 has 13 amino acids. The germline V and J ends were trimmed by 3 bases and 4 bases, with 9 bases remaining between them. CDR3 region: CASSFWEAETQYF. The CDR3 coding sequence is TGTGCCAGCAGCTTTTGGGAGGCAGAGACCCAGTACTTC.

The chain is built from TRBV9 and TRBJ2-3; tentatively, D is TRBD2 (6 bases). V dropped 3 bases and J dropped 2 bases, with 16 bases sitting between them. Germline CDR1 is SGDLS and CDR2 is YYNGEE. This CDR3 is 16 amino acids long. CDR3 protein: CASSAPVGGITDTQYF. CDR3 nucleotides: TGTGCCAGCAGCGCACCCGTCGGGGGAATCACAGATACGCAGTATTTT. The variable domain in full, with the rest retrieved from reference TRBV9 and TRBJ2-3, is DSGVTQTPKHLITATGQRVTLRCSPRSGDLSVYWYQQSLDQGLQFLIQYYNGEERAKGNILERFSAQQFPDLHSELNLSSLELGDSALYFCASSAPVGGITDTQYFGPGTRLTVL.

In this sample, this clone turned up once. The gene calls are TRBV28 and TRBJ1-4, with 8 bases matching TRBD1. CDR1 and CDR2 from the germline V gene are MDHEN and SYDVKM. The CDR3 is 15 residues long. V shed 6 bases, J shed 7 bases, and the junction held 10 bases outside the gene matches. In DNA form, the CDR3 reads TGTGCCAGCAGCCGGACAGGGACCCCGCGTGAAAAACTGTTTTTT. Residues: CASSRTGTPREKLFF.

The chain carries TRBV5-6 and TRBJ2-3; no firm D call. This CDR3 has 11 amino acids. CDR1 and CDR2 (germline): SGHDT, YYEEEE. V was pared by 4 bases and J by 3 bases, with 3 bases between. CDR3 bases: TGTGCCAGCAGCCGGACAGATACGCAGTATTTT. This gives the protein CASSRTDTQYF.

The J gene is TRBJ2-5, the V gene TRBV27, with D possibly being TRBD1 (5 bases). The germline V gene encodes CDR1 MNHEY and CDR2 SMNVEV (reference sequence). Deletions cut 3 bases from V and 1 base from J, with 15 bases between. The CDR3 contains 16 residues. The CDR3 DNA follows: TGTGCCAGCAGTTTCCGTGGGGCAGCCGCCCAAGAGACCCAGTACTTC. This translates into CASSFRGAAAQETQYF.

DNA for the CDR3: TGTGCCAGCAGTCCTCTAAATCAGCCCCAGCATTTT. Its protein product is CASSPLNQPQHF. V is TRBV28 and J is TRBJ1-5; D is ambiguous. The germline V gene encodes CDR1 MDHEN and CDR2 SYDVKM. This CDR3 spans 12 amino acids. Between the trimmed V and J ends, which lost 5 bases and 4 bases, there was a span of 6 bases.

The genes are TRBV7-3 and TRBJ1-1; D is unresolved. Germline assignment: CDR1 SGHTA and CDR2 FQGTGA. With 3 bases removed from V and 1 base from J, the gap between germline ends came to 9 bases. This CDR3 has 14 residues. Here the CDR3 reads CASSFGPANTEAFF. Written as DNA, the CDR3 is TGTGCCAGCAGCTTTGGGCCAGCGAACACTGAAGCTTTCTTT.

V and J are TRBV13 and TRBJ2-3; 7 bases are shared with TRBD2. V shed 5 bases, J shed 1 base, and the junction held 3 bases outside the gene matches. The CDR3 sequence is 14 residues long. Germline V gene sequence: CDR1 PRHDT, CDR2 FYEKMQ (reference sequence). The CDR3 is CASSPAGGTDTQYF. CDR3 sequence (DNA): TGTGCCAGCAGCCCCGCGGGGGGCACAGATACGCAGTATTTT.

The gene calls are TRBV5-1 and TRBJ2-1; TRBD2 matches 8 bases. V trimming: 4 bases; J trimming: 2 bases; junction bases outside the gene matches: 5. This CDR3 comprises 15 residues. Germline CDR1 is SGHRS and CDR2 is YFSETQ. The CDR3: CASSAAGEPYNEQFF. In DNA form, the CDR3 reads TGCGCCAGCAGCGCAGCGGGGGAGCCCTACAATGAGCAGTTCTTC. The full variable domain, its missing parts supplied by reference TRBV5-1 and TRBJ2-1, is KAGVTQTPRYLIKTRGQQVTLSCSPISGHRSVSWYQQTPGQGLQFLFEYFSETQRNKGNFPGRFSGRQFSNSRSEMNVSTLELGDSALYLCASSAAGEPYNEQFFGPGTRLTVL.

The CDR3, as DNA: TGTGCCAGCAGCACCCAAGGGGGCGCCGGGGAGCTGTTTTTT. Encoded protein: CASSTQGGAGELFF. The rearrangement joins TRBV2 to TRBJ2-2; 7 nucleotides agree with TRBD1. Germline lookup yields CDR1 SNHLY and CDR2 FYNNEI. The length of the CDR3 is 14 residues. Germline trimming cut 6 bases from V and 6 bases from J; bases unmatched to any gene: 7.

This chain connects TRBV5-1 to TRBJ2-4; the D call may be TRBD1 or TRBD2 (5 bases each). Trimming stripped 4 bases from V and 8 bases from J, with 16 bases between. This CDR3 has 14 residues. Germline V lookup: CDR1 SGHRS, CDR2 YFSETQ. DNA of the CDR3: TGCGCCAGCAGCCATGACGGGGAAGGGGACATTCAGTACTTC. Protein sequence: CASSHDGEGDIQYF.

V usage is TRBV30 and J usage is TRBJ1-1; TRBD1 matches 9 bases. CDR1 and CDR2 (germline): GTSNPN, SVGIG (reference sequence). The J segment lost 5 bases and the V segment lost 2 bases, leaving 3 bases of the junction unmatched. The CDR3 has 13 amino acids. The CDR3 DNA is TGTGCCTGGAGTCGGGGACAGGGAACTGAAGCTTTCTTT. Residues: CAWSRGQGTEAFF. Complete variable domain (other parts from reference TRBV30 and TRBJ1-1): SQTIHQWPATLVQPVGSPLSLECTVEGTSNPNLYWYRQAAGRGLQLLFYSVGIGQISSEVPQNLSASRPQDRQFILSSKKLLLSDSGFYLCAWSRGQGTEAFFGQGTRLTVV.

The gene calls are TRBV28 and TRBJ2-3; no clear D. Looked up from germline, CDR1 is MDHEN and CDR2 is SYDVKM. This CDR3 spans 15 amino acids. Trimming took 6 bases from V and 5 from J, leaving 18 bases between them. CDR3 nucleotides: TGTGCCAGCAGGGTACAGCCCTATGGCCGAGATACGCAGTATTTT. Protein: CASRVQPYGRDTQYF.

This clone was observed a few times. The chain has TRBV11-2 and TRBJ1-2; possibly TRBD1 for D (6 bases). The V gene lost 4 bases and the J gene lost 7 bases, with 10 bases spanning the gap. Germline loops: CDR1 SGHAT, CDR2 FQNNGV. The CDR3 is made up of 12 amino acids. CDR3 residues: CASSSGAPGYTF. In nucleotides, the CDR3 is TGTGCCAGCAGCTCAGGGGCTCCTGGCTACACCTTC.

This rearrangement joins TRBV11-3 to TRBJ2-1, with D uncertain. Germline loops: CDR1 SGHNT, CDR2 YENEEA. This CDR3 region has 15 residues. Trimming removed 1 base from V and 7 bases from J, with 14 bases in between. This CDR3 is CASSLGPLPGNEQFF. CDR3 nucleotides: TGTGCCAGCAGCTTAGGCCCCCTCCCAGGAAATGAGCAGTTCTTC.

V usage is TRBV7-3 and J usage is TRBJ2-1, with 9 bases identical to TRBD2. Germline V gene sequence: CDR1 SGHTA, CDR2 FQGTGA. The CDR3 covers 15 residues. V lost 4 bases and J lost 4; bases outside the gene matches: 5. CDR3 in amino acids: CASSSLAGAYNEQFF. DNA for the CDR3: TGTGCCAGCAGCTCTTTAGCGGGAGCTTACAATGAGCAGTTCTTC.

The sample holds a few counts of this clone. The chain combines TRBV5-6 with TRBJ1-2, with 7 bases matching TRBD1. Germline loops: CDR1 SGHDT, CDR2 YYEEEE. The CDR3 covers 14 residues. With V trimmed by 0 bases and J by 8 bases, 7 bases remained unmatched. CDR3 loop: CASSLGITGEGYTF. The CDR3 region has the DNA TGTGCCAGCAGCTTGGGCATCACAGGGGAAGGCTACACCTTC. Supplemented by reference TRBV5-6 and TRBJ1-2, the full variable domain reads DAGVTQSPTHLIKTRGQQVTLRCSPKSGHDTVSWYQQALGQGPQFIFQYYEEEERQRGNFPDRFSGHQFPNYSSELNVNALLLGDSALYLCASSLGITGEGYTFGSGTRLTVV.

This clone was detected a few times. Other DNA sequences in this sample translate to the same CDR3. The V and J genes are TRBV11-1 and TRBJ2-3; tentative D call: TRBD1 (5 bases). The length of the CDR3 is 14 residues. In germline, CDR1 is SGHAT, CDR2 FQDESV (reference sequence). Trimming pared 3 bases from V and 1 base from J, leaving 8 bases between. As DNA, the CDR3 is TGTGCCAGCAGCTTGCAGGGCGGCACAGATACGCAGTATTTT. Protein sequence: CASSLQGGTDTQYF. Complete variable domain (other parts from reference TRBV11-1 and TRBJ2-3): EAEVAQSPRYKITEKSQAVAFWCDPISGHATLYWYRQILGQGPELLVQFQDESVVDDSQLPKDRFSAERLKGVDSTLKIQPAELGDSAMYLCASSLQGGTDTQYFGPGTRLTVL.

This clone was picked up one time. CDR3 in amino acids: CASSLGPIYEQYF. CDR3 in DNA: TGTGCCAGCAGCTTAGGCCCTATCTACGAGCAGTACTTC. The chain joins TRBV7-2 to TRBJ2-7; D remains ambiguous. CDR3 length: 13 amino acids. Germline CDR1 reads SGHTA; CDR2 reads FQGNSA. With 1 base removed from V and 3 bases from J, the gap between germline ends came to 7 bases.

The chain recombines TRBV28 with TRBJ2-1; 12 bases fit TRBD2. The CDR3 totals 15 residues. V dropped 5 bases and J dropped 7; count of bases not matched to a gene: 6. Per germline, CDR1 MDHEN and CDR2 SYDVKM. Written as DNA, the CDR3 is TGTGCCAGCAGTACCCTAGCGGGAGGGCCTAATGAGCAGTTCTTC. It is translated as CASSTLAGGPNEQFF.

The chain is built from TRBV10-3 and TRBJ2-6, with TRBD1 matching 7 bases. The germline CDR1 and CDR2 sequences are ENHRY and SYGVKD. J was trimmed by 2 bases and V by 3 bases; bases with no gene match: 7. CDR3 size: 17 residues. CDR3 bases: TGTGCCATCAGTGACCAACAGGGGTGGCCTGGGGCCAACGTCCTGACTTTC. Residues: CAISDQQGWPGANVLTF.

V usage is TRBV21-1 and J usage is TRBJ1-5; the listed D gene, TRBD1, was not tested against the DNA. TRBV21-1 counts as a pseudogene. This CDR3 region has 18 residues. The CDR3 is CASSKDPLRDRGNQPQHF. CDR3 in DNA: TGTGCCAGCAGCAAAGACCCCCTCAGGGACAGGGGCAATCAGCCCCAGCATTTT.

V gene TRBV7-9 combines with J gene TRBJ2-1; TRBD2 matches at 12 bases. Germline lookup yields CDR1 SEHNR and CDR2 FQNEAQ (reference sequence). The CDR3 spans 16 residues. Germline trimming cut 5 bases from V and 12 bases from J; bases unmatched to any gene: 14. CDR3 nucleotide sequence: TGTGCCAGCAGCCATCCGGGACTAGCGGGCCGGGGGTTGCAGTTCTTC. Protein product: CASSHPGLAGRGLQFF.

V usage is TRBV18 and J usage is TRBJ2-6; D gene unclear. V was pared by 4 bases and J by 0 bases, with 10 bases between. This CDR3 spans 16 amino acids. From germline, CDR1 is KGHSH and CDR2 LQKENI. The CDR3 DNA is TGTGCCAGCTCACGAGAGGCCCGCTCTGGGGCCAACGTCCTGACTTTC. Encoded protein: CASSREARSGANVLTF.

CDR3 amino acids: CASGGPVFEKLFF. CDR3 DNA sequence: TGTGCCAGCGGTGGTCCGGTATTTGAAAAACTGTTTTTT. The chain couples TRBV2 to TRBJ1-4; D gene uncertain. From germline, CDR1 is SNHLY and CDR2 FYNNEI. CDR3 length: 13 residues. V was shortened by 8 bases and J by 7 bases, with 14 bases between the two germline ends.

The rearrangement joins TRBV19 to TRBJ1-3; D possibly corresponds to TRBD1 (6 bases). The CDR3 totals 14 residues. V lost 6 bases, J lost 4 bases, and 13 bases lay in between. Germline V gives CDR1 LNHDA, CDR2 SQIVND (reference sequence). DNA of the CDR3: TGTGCCAGTAGCGGGGGCGGACTCGGAAACACCATATATTTT. Translating gives CASSGGGLGNTIYF.

In its sample, this clone was seen a few times. The CDR3 spells CASSLTLLGDTEAFF. In nucleotides, the CDR3 is TGTGCCAGCAGCCTAACCTTACTTGGAGACACTGAAGCTTTCTTT. The gene calls are TRBV9 and TRBJ1-1, with D hard to call. In germline, CDR1 is SGDLS, CDR2 YYNGEE. This CDR3 has 15 amino acids. V was trimmed by 4 bases and J by 3 bases, leaving 16 bases between them.

The chain has TRBV9 and TRBJ2-3; D not resolved. V lost 2 bases to trimming and J lost 2 bases, with 18 bases between them. CDR1 SGDLS and CDR2 YYNGEE come from the germline V gene. CDR3 length: 17 residues. CDR3 sequence: CASSVGPLEANTDTQYF. The CDR3 DNA sequence: TGTGCCAGCAGCGTTGGTCCCCTAGAGGCCAACACAGATACGCAGTATTTT.

The chain has TRBV6-5 and TRBJ2-2, with TRBD1 matching over 7 bases. This CDR3 has 15 residues. V was clipped by 4 bases and J by 1 base; unmatched bases: 3. The germline V gene has CDR1 MNHEY and CDR2 SVGAGI. DNA of the CDR3: TGTGCCAGCAGTTGGGACAGTCTGAACACCGGGGAGCTGTTTTTT. Its translation: CASSWDSLNTGELFF.